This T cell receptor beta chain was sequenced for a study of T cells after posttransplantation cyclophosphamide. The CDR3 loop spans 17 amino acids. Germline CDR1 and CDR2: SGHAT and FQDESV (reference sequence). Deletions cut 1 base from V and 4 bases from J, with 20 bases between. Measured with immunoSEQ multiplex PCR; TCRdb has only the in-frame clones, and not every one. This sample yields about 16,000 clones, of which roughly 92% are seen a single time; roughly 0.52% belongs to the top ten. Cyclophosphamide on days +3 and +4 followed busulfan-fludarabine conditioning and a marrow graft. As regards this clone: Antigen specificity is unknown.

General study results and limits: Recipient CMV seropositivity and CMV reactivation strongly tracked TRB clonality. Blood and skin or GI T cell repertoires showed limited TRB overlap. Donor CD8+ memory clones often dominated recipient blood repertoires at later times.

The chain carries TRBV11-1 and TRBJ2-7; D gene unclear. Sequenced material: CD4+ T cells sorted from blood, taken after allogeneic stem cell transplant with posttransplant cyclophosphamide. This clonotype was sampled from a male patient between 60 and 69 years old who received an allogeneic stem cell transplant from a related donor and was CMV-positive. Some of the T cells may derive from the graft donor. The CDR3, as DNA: TGTGCCAGCAGCTTAGATGGAAACGCTGGCGGAATTTACGAGCAGTACTTC. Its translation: CASSLDGNAGGIYEQYF.